These T cell receptor beta chains were read from a single sample in a study of blood T cell repertoires in COVID-19. Assay: immunoSEQ multiplex PCR; the TCRdb copy retains only in-frame clones and omits some. The table has 210,000 or so clones, roughly 87% seen once. Sequencing was performed on peripheral blood. The receptors were gathered from a man aged 35 to 55 with active or convalescent COVID-19. Both conserved end residues are trimmed from each CDR3.

CDR3 protein	V gene	J gene
ATLASSYNEQF	TRBV28	TRBJ2-1
ASGGQGAPFYGYT	TRBV28	TRBJ1-2
ASKRQINTEAF	TRBV6-5	TRBJ1-1
ASSLMGTVSSGNTIY	TRBV5-6	TRBJ1-3
ASSQGLAGVYEQY	TRBV3-1/TRBV3-2	TRBJ2-7
ASSLAEVSNYGYT	TRBV9	TRBJ1-2
ASSPEGQGQPQH	TRBV18	TRBJ1-5
ASSLGTGAYGYT	TRBV7-9	TRBJ1-2
ASSLVRNEQF	TRBV5-4	TRBJ2-1
ASSLSAGGTYEQY	TRBV5-4	TRBJ2-7